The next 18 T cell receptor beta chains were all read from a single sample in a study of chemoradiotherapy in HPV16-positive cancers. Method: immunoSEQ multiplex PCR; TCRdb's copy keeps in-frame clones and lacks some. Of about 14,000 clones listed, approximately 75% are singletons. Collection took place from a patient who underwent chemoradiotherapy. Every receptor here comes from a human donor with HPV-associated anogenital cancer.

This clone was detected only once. The CDR3 sequence is CASSVTVLADTYEQYF. DNA for the CDR3: TGTGCCAGCAGTGTCACCGTCCTAGCGGATACCTACGAGCAGTACTTC. This chain uses TRBV6-1 with TRBJ2-7; 7 bases align to TRBD2. Looked up from germline, CDR1 is MNHNS and CDR2 is SASEGT. The junction had 11 bases not matched to a gene; V was cut back by 4 bases and J by 2 bases. The CDR3 runs to 16 residues.

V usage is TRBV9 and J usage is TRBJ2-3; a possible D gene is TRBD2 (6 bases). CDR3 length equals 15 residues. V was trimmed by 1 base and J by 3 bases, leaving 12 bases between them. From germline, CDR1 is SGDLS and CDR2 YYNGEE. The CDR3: CASSVNPAGTDTQYF. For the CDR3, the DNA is TGTGCCAGCAGCGTAAATCCCGCGGGGACAGATACGCAGTATTTT.

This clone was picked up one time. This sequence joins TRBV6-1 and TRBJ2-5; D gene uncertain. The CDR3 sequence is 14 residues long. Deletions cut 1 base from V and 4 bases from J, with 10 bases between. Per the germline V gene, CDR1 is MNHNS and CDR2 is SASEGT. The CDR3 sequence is CASSEGTAAETQYF. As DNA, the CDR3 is TGTGCCAGCAGTGAAGGGACGGCCGCAGAGACCCAGTACTTC.

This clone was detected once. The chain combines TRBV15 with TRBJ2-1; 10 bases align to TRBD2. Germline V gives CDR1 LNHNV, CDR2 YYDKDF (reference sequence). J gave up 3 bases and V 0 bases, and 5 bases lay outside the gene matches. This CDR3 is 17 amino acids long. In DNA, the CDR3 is TGTGCCACCAGCAGAGACTCTAGCGGGAGAGGCTACAATGAGCAGTTCTTC. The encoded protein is CATSRDSSGRGYNEQFF.

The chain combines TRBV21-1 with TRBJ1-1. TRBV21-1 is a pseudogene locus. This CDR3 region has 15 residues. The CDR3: CASSNCRSWGTEAFF. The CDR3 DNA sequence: TGTGCCAGCAGCAACTGCCGATCGTGGGGCACTGAAGCTTTCTTT.

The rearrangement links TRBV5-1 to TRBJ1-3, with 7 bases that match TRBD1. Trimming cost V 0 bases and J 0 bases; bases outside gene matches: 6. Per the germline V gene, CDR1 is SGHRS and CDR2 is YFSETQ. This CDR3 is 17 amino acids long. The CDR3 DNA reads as TGCGCCAGCAGCTTGGAGGGGGCCCCGAGCTCTGGAAACACCATATATTTT. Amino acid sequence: CASSLEGAPSSGNTIYF.

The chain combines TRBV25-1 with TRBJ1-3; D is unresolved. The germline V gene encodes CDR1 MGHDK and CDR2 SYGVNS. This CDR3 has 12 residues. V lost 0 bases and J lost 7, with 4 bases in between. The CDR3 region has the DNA TGTGCCAGCAGTGAATATGAGAACACCATATATTTT. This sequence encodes CASSEYENTIYF. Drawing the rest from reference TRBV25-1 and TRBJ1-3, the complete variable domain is EADIYQTPRYLVIGTGKKITLECSQTMGHDKMYWYQQDPGMELHLIHYSYGVNSTEKGDLSSESTVSRIRTEHFPLTLESARPSHTSQYLCASSEYENTIYFGEGSWLTVV.

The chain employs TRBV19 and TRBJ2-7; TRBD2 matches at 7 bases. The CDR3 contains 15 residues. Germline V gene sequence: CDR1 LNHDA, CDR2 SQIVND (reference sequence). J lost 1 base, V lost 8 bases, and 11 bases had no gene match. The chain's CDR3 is CASSSGPGGSYEQYF. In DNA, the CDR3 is TGTGCCAGTTCTAGCGGCCCCGGAGGGTCCTACGAGCAGTACTTC.

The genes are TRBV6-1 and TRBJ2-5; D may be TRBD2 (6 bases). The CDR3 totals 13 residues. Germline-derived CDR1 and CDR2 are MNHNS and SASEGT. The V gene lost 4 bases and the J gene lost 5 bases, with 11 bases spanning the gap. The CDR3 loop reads CASSVWAGETQYF. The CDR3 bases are TGTGCCAGCAGTGTTTGGGCGGGGGAGACCCAGTACTTC.

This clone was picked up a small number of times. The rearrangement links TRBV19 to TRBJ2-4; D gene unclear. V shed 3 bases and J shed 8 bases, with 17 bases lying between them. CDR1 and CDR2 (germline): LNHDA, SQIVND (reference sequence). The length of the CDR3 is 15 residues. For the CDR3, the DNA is TGTGCCAGTAGTATGTGGGAACCGCCCGAGGACATTCAGTACTTC. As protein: CASSMWEPPEDIQYF.

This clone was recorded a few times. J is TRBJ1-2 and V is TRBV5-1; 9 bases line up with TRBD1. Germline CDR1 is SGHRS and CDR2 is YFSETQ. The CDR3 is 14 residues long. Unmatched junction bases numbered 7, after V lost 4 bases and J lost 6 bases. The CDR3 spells CASSMGDRGDGYTF. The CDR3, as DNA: TGCGCCAGCAGCATGGGCGACAGGGGGGATGGCTACACCTTC.

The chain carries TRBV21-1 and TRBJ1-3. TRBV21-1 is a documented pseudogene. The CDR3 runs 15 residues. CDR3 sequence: CASSNSSGPQNTIYF. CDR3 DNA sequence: TGTGCCAGCAGCAATAGTTCCGGCCCGCAAAACACCATATATTTT.

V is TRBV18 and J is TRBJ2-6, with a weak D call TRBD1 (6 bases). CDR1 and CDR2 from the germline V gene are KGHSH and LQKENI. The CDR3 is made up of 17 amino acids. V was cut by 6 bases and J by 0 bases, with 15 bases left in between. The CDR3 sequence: CASSPAGTPSGANVLTF. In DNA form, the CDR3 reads TGTGCCAGCTCCCCCGCCGGGACACCCTCTGGGGCCAACGTCCTGACTTTC. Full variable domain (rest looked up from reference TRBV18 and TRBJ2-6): NAGVMQNPRHLVRRRGQEARLRCSPMKGHSHVYWYRQLPEEGLKFMVYLQKENIIDESGMPKERFSAEFPKEGPSILRIQQVVRGDSAAYFCASSPAGTPSGANVLTFGAGSRLTVL.

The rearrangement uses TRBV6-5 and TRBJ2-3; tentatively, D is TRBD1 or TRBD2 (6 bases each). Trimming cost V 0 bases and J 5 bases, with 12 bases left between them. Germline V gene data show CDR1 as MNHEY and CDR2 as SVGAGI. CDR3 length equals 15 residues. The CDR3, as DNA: TGTGCCAGCAGTTACTCGGGGGGCGCGAGAGATACGCAGTATTTT. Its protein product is CASSYSGGARDTQYF.

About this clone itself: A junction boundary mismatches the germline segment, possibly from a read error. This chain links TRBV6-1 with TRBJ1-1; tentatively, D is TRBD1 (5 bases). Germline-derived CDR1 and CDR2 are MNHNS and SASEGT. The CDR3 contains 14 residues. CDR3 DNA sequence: TGTGCCAGCAGAGAAGTAGGGGTGAACACTGAAGCTTTCTTT. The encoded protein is CASREVGVNTEAFF.

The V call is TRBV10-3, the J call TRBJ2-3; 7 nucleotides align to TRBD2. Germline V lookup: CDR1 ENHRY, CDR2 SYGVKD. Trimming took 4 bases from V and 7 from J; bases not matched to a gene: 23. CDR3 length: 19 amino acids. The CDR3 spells CAISGGLRGRGPSSHTQYF. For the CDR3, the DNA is TGTGCCATCAGTGGGGGACTAAGGGGCCGAGGGCCGAGCTCACATACGCAGTATTTT.

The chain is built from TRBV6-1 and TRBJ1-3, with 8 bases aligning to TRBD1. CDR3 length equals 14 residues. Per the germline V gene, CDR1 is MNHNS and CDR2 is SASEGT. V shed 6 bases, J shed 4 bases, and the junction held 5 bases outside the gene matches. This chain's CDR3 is CASRATGGGNTIYF. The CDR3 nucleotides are TGTGCCAGCAGGGCAACAGGGGGAGGAAACACCATATATTTT.

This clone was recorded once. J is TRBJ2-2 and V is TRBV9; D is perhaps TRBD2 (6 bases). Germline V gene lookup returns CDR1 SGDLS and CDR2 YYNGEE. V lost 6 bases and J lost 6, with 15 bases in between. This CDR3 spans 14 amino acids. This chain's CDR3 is CASTRDLSPGELFF. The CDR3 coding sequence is TGTGCCAGCACCCGGGACTTATCACCCGGGGAGCTGTTTTTT.